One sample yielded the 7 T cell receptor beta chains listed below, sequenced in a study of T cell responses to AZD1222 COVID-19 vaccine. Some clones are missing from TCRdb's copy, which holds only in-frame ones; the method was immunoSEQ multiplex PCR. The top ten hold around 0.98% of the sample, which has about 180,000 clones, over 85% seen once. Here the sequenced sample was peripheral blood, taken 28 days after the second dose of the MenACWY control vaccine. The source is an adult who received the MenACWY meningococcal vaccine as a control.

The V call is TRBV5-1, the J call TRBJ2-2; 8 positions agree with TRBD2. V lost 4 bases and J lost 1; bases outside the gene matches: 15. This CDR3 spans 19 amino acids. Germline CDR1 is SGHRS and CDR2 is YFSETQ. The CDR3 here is CASSPAKAGGNLNTGELFF. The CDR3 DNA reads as TGCGCCAGCAGCCCCGCCAAGGCGGGGGGAAACTTGAACACCGGGGAGCTGTTTTTT.

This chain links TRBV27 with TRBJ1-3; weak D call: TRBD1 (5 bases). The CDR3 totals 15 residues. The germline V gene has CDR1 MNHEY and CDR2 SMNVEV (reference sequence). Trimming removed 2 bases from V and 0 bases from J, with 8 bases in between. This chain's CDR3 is CASSLRGLSGNTIYF. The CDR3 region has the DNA TGTGCCAGCAGTTTAAGGGGCCTCTCTGGAAACACCATATATTTT.

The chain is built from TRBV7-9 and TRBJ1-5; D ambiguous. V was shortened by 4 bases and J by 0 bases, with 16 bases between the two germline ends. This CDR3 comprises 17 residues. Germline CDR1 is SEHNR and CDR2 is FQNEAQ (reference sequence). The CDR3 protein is CASSYVAGGASNQPQHF. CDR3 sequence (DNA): TGTGCCAGCAGCTATGTGGCGGGCGGAGCTAGCAATCAGCCCCAGCATTTT. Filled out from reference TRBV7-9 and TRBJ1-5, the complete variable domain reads DTGVSQNPRHKITKRGQNVTFRCDPISEHNRLYWYRQTLGQGPEFLTYFQNEAQLEKSRLLSDRFSAERPKGSFSTLEIQRTEQGDSAMYLCASSYVAGGASNQPQHFGDGTRLSIL.

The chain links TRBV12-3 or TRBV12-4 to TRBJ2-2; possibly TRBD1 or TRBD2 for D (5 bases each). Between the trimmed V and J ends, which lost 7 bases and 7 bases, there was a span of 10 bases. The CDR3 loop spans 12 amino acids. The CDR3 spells CASKRDLGELFF. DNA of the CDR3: TGTGCCAGCAAGAGGGACCTCGGGGAGCTGTTTTTT.

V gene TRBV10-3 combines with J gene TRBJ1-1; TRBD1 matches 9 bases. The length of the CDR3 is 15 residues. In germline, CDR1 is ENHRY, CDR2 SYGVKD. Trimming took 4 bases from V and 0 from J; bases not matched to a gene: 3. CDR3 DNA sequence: TGTGCCATCAGTGCGGGACAGGGATTGAACACTGAAGCTTTCTTT. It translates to CAISAGQGLNTEAFF.

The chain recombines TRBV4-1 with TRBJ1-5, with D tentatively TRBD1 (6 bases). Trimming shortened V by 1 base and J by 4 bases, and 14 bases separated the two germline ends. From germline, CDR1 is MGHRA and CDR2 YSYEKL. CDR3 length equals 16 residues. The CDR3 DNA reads TGCGCCAGCAGCCAAGGAGGGGGGGCGCTTAATCAGCCCCAGCATTTT. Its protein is CASSQGGGALNQPQHF.

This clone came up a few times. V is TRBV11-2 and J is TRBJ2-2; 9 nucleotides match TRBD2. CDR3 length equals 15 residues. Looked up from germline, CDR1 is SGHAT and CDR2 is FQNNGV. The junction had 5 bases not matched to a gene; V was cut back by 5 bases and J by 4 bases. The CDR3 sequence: CASSPSGAITGELFF. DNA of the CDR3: TGTGCCAGCAGCCCTAGCGGGGCGATCACCGGGGAGCTGTTTTTT.